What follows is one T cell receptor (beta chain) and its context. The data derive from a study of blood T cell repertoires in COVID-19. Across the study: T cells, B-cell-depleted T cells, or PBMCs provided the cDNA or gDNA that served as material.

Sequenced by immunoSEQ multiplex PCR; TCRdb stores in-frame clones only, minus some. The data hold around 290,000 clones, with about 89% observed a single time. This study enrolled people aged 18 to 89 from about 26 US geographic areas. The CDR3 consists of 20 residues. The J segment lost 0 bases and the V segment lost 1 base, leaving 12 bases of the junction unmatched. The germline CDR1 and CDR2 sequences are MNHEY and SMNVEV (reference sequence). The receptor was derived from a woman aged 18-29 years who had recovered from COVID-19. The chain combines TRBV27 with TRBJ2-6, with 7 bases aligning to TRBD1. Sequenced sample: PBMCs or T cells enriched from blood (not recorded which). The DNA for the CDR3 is TGTGCCAGCAGTTTATACTTCCTCGAACAGGGGTACTCTGGGGCCAACGTCCTGACTTTC. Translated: CASSLYFLEQGYSGANVLTF.